The 17 T cell receptor beta chains listed next were all sequenced from one sample in a study of blood T cell repertoires in COVID-19 (dated by TCRdb to 2020 to 2022). Libraries were constructed by the immunoSEQ multiplex PCR assay. Here the immuneACCESS table is served through TCRdb, limited to in-frame sequences with V and J called. Missing clones are a known gap in these copies; in checked studies unresolved V genes cover under half, and the rest lacks a known reason. In all, the sample holds approximately 120,000 clones, and 70% to 75% of those were seen once. The ten most abundant clones make up roughly 5.5% of the sample. Specimen: peripheral blood. These receptors were taken from a man aged 55 to 70 with acute or convalescent COVID-19.

The chain has TRBV25-1 and TRBJ2-4, with 7 bases matching TRBD2. Germline loops: CDR1 MGHDK, CDR2 SYGVNS. The V gene end was trimmed by 2 bases and the J gene end by 8 bases; junction bases not matched to a gene: 3. This CDR3 spans 13 amino acids. The CDR3 region has the DNA TGTGCCAGCAGTGAAAGAGGGAGGGACATTCAGTACTTC. Its protein product is CASSERGRDIQYF. The complete variable domain, with remaining parts taken from reference TRBV25-1 and TRBJ2-4, reads EADIYQTPRYLVIGTGKKITLECSQTMGHDKMYWYQQDPGMELHLIHYSYGVNSTEKGDLSSESTVSRIRTEHFPLTLESARPSHTSQYLCASSERGRDIQYFGAGTRLSVL.

V is TRBV7-9 and J is TRBJ1-6; D is ambiguous. The CDR3 consists of 15 residues. V lost 1 base and J 4 bases, leaving 8 bases between the germline ends. Germline CDR1 is SEHNR and CDR2 is FQNEAQ (reference sequence). This CDR3 reads CASSLVTAYNSPLHF. As DNA, the CDR3 is TGTGCCAGCAGCTTAGTTACAGCTTATAATTCACCCCTCCACTTT.

The chain links TRBV10-1 to TRBJ1-5, with 7 nucleotides matching TRBD1. CDR1 is WNHNN, CDR2 SYGVQD, per germline (reference sequence). CDR3 length equals 18 residues. Trimming took 1 base from V and 6 from J; bases not matched to a gene: 15. The CDR3 reads CASSEWGQLIRRCQPQHF. DNA for the CDR3: TGCGCCAGCAGTGAGTGGGGACAGCTTATCAGAAGGTGTCAGCCCCAGCATTTT.

The chain couples TRBV2 to TRBJ1-5, with D maybe TRBD1 (5 bases). V lost 6 bases and J lost 3, with 15 bases in between. CDR3 length: 15 amino acids. CDR1 and CDR2 from the germline V gene are SNHLY and FYNNEI. CDR3 nucleotide sequence: TGTGCCAGCAGCGGACAAAAATTGAACAATCAGCCCCAGCATTTT. Translation gives CASSGQKLNNQPQHF.

The V call is TRBV9, the J call TRBJ2-3; 12 bases align to TRBD2. Germline values: CDR1 SGDLS, CDR2 YYNGEE. CDR3 length: 16 residues. The V and J ends lost 3 bases and 1 base, in that order; junction bases with no gene match: 3. The CDR3 here is CASSAWTSGGTDTQYF. The CDR3 DNA sequence: TGTGCCAGCAGCGCATGGACTAGCGGGGGCACAGATACGCAGTATTTT.

The chain combines TRBV19 with TRBJ2-7; D ambiguous. The CDR3 is made up of 15 amino acids. With 6 bases removed from V and 0 bases from J, the gap between germline ends came to 15 bases. CDR1 LNHDA and CDR2 SQIVND come from the germline V gene (reference sequence). The DNA for the CDR3 is TGTGCCAGTAGGGATAGCCACCGTGGCTCCTACGAGCAGTACTTC. Translated: CASRDSHRGSYEQYF.

The J gene is TRBJ2-3, the V gene TRBV9; D unclear. V lost 0 bases to trimming and J lost 3 bases, with 8 bases between them. Looked up from germline, CDR1 is SGDLS and CDR2 is YYNGEE. The CDR3 spans 14 residues. The CDR3 reads CASSVATNTDTQYF. In nucleotides, the CDR3 is TGTGCCAGCAGCGTAGCTACCAATACAGATACGCAGTATTTT.

The chain joins TRBV7-3 to TRBJ2-1, with D uncertain. This CDR3 contains 14 residues. The germline V and J ends were trimmed by 7 bases and 0 bases, with 10 bases remaining between them. Germline-derived CDR1 and CDR2 are SGHTA and FQGTGA. In DNA form, the CDR3 reads TGTGCCAGCACCGATTCTAGCTCCTACAATGAGCAGTTCTTC. Its translation is CASTDSSSYNEQFF.

The CDR3 loop is CASSIMGPYSEQYF. The DNA for the CDR3 is TGTGCCAGTAGTATTATGGGGCCCTACTCCGAGCAGTACTTC. The genes are TRBV19 and TRBJ2-7, with D possibly TRBD1 on 5 matching bases. Trimming took 3 bases from V and 6 from J, leaving 15 bases between them. The CDR3 sequence is 14 residues long. Germline-derived CDR1 and CDR2 are LNHDA and SQIVND (reference sequence).

The rearrangement uses TRBV7-6 and TRBJ2-5; 7 bases line up with TRBD2. The CDR3 runs to 14 residues. Germline CDR1 is SGHVS and CDR2 is FNYEAQ. V was clipped by 1 base and J by 4 bases; unmatched bases: 3. The CDR3, as DNA: TGTGCCAGCAGCTTAGGGACGGGGGGAGAGACCCAGTACTTC. Translation gives CASSLGTGGETQYF.

CDR3 bases: TGTGCCAGCTCAGAACAGGGCACTGAAGCTTTCTTT. Amino acid sequence: CASSEQGTEAFF. The rearrangement uses TRBV18 and TRBJ1-1; D may be TRBD1 (6 bases). Germline CDR1 and CDR2: KGHSH and LQKENI. V lost 5 bases and J lost 4, with 8 bases in between. The CDR3 is 12 amino acids. Together with reference TRBV18 and TRBJ1-1, the CDR3 gives the full variable domain: NAGVMQNPRHLVRRRGQEARLRCSPMKGHSHVYWYRQLPEEGLKFMVYLQKENIIDESGMPKERFSAEFPKEGPSILRIQQVVRGDSAAYFCASSEQGTEAFFGQGTRLTVV.

The chain couples TRBV6-5 to TRBJ1-6, with 9 bases that match TRBD1. With V trimmed by 5 bases and J by 9 bases, 5 bases remained unmatched. The CDR3 covers 14 residues. In germline, CDR1 is MNHEY, CDR2 SVGAGI. CDR3 region: CASSLGQGISPLHF. As DNA, the CDR3 is TGTGCCAGCAGTCTGGGACAGGGAATTTCACCCCTCCACTTT.

The CDR3 here is CASSTGLVRQQLNQPQHF. The CDR3 DNA follows: TGTGCCAGTAGTACCGGGTTAGTTCGACAGCAGCTAAATCAGCCCCAGCATTTT. The chain combines TRBV19 with TRBJ1-5; perhaps TRBD1 as D (5 bases). V lost 4 bases to trimming and J lost 4 bases, with 23 bases between them. The CDR3 is 18 amino acids. CDR1 and CDR2 (germline): LNHDA, SQIVND (reference sequence).

This rearrangement joins TRBV11-2 to TRBJ2-3; D uncertain. The CDR3 covers 15 residues. CDR1 and CDR2 from the germline V gene are SGHAT and FQNNGV. V was clipped by 1 base and J by 1 base, with 9 bases between them. The CDR3 nucleotides read TGTGCCAGCAGCTTAGGCTACTCCCGCACAGATACGCAGTATTTT. Translated, it gives CASSLGYSRTDTQYF. Together with reference TRBV11-2 and TRBJ2-3, the CDR3 gives the full variable domain: EAGVAQSPRYKIIEKRQSVAFWCNPISGHATLYWYQQILGQGPKLLIQFQNNGVVDDSQLPKDRFSAERLKGVDSTLKIQPAKLEDSAVYLCASSLGYSRTDTQYFGPGTRLTVL.

V gene TRBV4-1 combines with J gene TRBJ1-5; D call uncertain. The CDR3 loop spans 17 amino acids. V lost 0 bases to trimming and J lost 0 bases, with 12 bases between them. Per germline, CDR1 MGHRA and CDR2 YSYEKL. The CDR3 coding sequence is TGCGCCAGCAGCCAAGAAGCGCGGGCAGATAGCAATCAGCCCCAGCATTTT. This codes for CASSQEARADSNQPQHF.

V usage is TRBV6-6 and J usage is TRBJ1-2; D is perhaps TRBD1 (5 bases). Germline assignment: CDR1 MNHNY and CDR2 SVGAGI (reference sequence). The CDR3 spans 15 residues. The V end was cut by 2 bases, the J end by 0 bases, with 10 bases between. Written as DNA, the CDR3 is TGTGCCAGCAGTTACACAGGAGAACCTAACTATGGCTACACCTTC. Protein: CASSYTGEPNYGYTF.

J is TRBJ2-2 and V is TRBV12-3 or TRBV12-4; no definite D call. Trimming removed 4 bases from V and 2 bases from J, with 5 bases in between. The CDR3 sequence is 13 residues long. The CDR3 protein is CASSSLNTGELFF. In DNA form, the CDR3 reads TGTGCCAGCAGTTCCCTTAACACCGGGGAGCTGTTTTTT.